This T cell receptor beta chain is drawn from a study of metastatic and nonmetastatic thyroid tumors. About the research overall: The study looked at repertoires side by side in blood and in tumor or nodule tissue from malignant and benign thyroid patients.

Authors' data handling: Built for papillary thyroid cancer, a distant-metastasis classifier drew on CDR3 differences across clinicopathological groups. TCRdb re-called clones via MiXCR from the PCR reads. The V and J calls, along with clone size, are taken from TCRdb and not from the paper's own processing. The table shows approximately 31,000 clones, with around 30% occurring only once. V gave up 5 bases and J gave up 4 bases, with 18 bases separating them. The CDR3 is 15 residues long. Germline lookup yields CDR1 MNHEY and CDR2 SMNVEV (reference sequence). All patients were treatment-naive before thyroid surgery. Study conclusions and caveats: In both blood and tumor samples, TCR beta diversity was reported significantly higher for malignant than benign nodules.

This clone was detected a few times. Its antigen is as yet unknown. The sequencing input was blood. The rearrangement uses TRBV27 and TRBJ2-7; D may be TRBD2 (5 bases). The receptor comes from a female donor with papillary thyroid cancer or a benign thyroid nodule (not recorded which). Some clones in this sample may be carry-over from other donors' samples. CDR3 sequence (DNA): TGTGCCAGCAGTCAACTAGTGGGAGAGGCTTACGAGCAGTACTTC. Encoded protein: CASSQLVGEAYEQYF.